Sequencing of this T cell receptor (beta chain) was carried out in a study of blood T cell repertoires in COVID-19. On the study more broadly: Material from acute and convalescent COVID-19 was sourced from the United States, Italy and Spain. The cDNA or gDNA used as material had been derived from T cells, B-cell-depleted T cells, or PBMCs.

V was pared by 2 bases and J by 6 bases, with 10 bases between. This CDR3 spans 13 amino acids. The germline V gene encodes CDR1 SGHTA and CDR2 FQGTGA. Clones were sequenced by immunoSEQ multiplex PCR, and TCRdb holds only the in-frame ones, with some missing. The sample contains approximately 100,000 clones, about three quarters of which appear only once. The chain links TRBV7-3 to TRBJ2-5; D gene unclear. The receptor was derived from a man older than 75 with acute or convalescent COVID-19. Sample: peripheral blood. The CDR3 loop reads CASSLGGGQTQYF. CDR3 coding DNA: TGTGCCAGCAGCTTAGGTGGTGGGCAGACCCAGTACTTC.